This T cell receptor beta chain was sequenced in a study of shared clonotypes between healthy human individuals. Donors comprised healthy HIV-negative adults lacking recent acute infections or vaccinations. The protocol was immunoSEQ multiplex PCR, while the TCRdb copy is restricted to in-frame clones and leaves out a portion. Of a few million clones listed, over 85% were seen once; the top ten hold 0.14%. From germline, CDR1 is SGHNT and CDR2 YENEEA. CDR3 length: 14 amino acids. V was clipped by 8 bases and J by 1 base, with 12 bases between them. This clonotype originated in a young man in good health. The V call is TRBV11-3, the J call TRBJ2-1; TRBD1 might be the D (6 bases). The sample consisted of naive CD4+ T cells sorted from blood. Subset in this sample: CD45RA+ positively selected. CDR3 protein: CASADSRSYNEQFF. CDR3 coding DNA: TGTGCCAGCGCGGACAGTCGGTCCTACAATGAGCAGTTCTTC.